The 10 T cell receptor beta chains given below trace back to one sample, sequenced in a study of shared clonotypes between healthy human individuals (dated by TCRdb to 2018 to 2020). CD8 naive samples consisted of CD45RO-negative cells that were positively selected for CCR7, yielding a CD45RA+CCR7+ population without TemRA cells. The library was generated by the immunoSEQ multiplex PCR assay. TCRdb carries this immuneACCESS record with in-frame sequences only. Its versions omit some clonotypes, under half of them owing to an unresolved V gene in the studies checked, with the rest unexplained. This sample holds roughly 1,800,000 clones; about 95% were observed only once. The ten largest clonotypes hold approximately 1.2% of the sample. Sequencing input: naive CD8+ T cells sorted from blood. The cell subset or site label here, explained by the study, means: CD45RA+CCR7+. These receptors came from a man aged 18 to 35 in good health.

The rearrangement joins TRBV27 to TRBJ1-6; D not certain. Per the germline V gene, CDR1 is MNHEY and CDR2 is SMNVEV (reference sequence). CDR3 size: 15 residues. The V end lost 2 bases, the J end lost 7 bases, and 12 bases lay between the germline ends. The CDR3 DNA reads as TGTGCCAGCAGTTTACTAACGGGGATGAATTCACCCCTCCACTTT. This gives the protein CASSLLTGMNSPLHF.

The chain has TRBV7-9 and TRBJ2-3; D is ambiguous. The CDR3 has 15 residues. Trimming removed 3 bases at V and 5 bases at J, with 15 bases between. Looked up from germline, CDR1 is SEHNR and CDR2 is FQNEAQ (reference sequence). The chain's CDR3 is CASSFTPRLGDTQYF. In DNA, the CDR3 is TGTGCCAGCAGCTTTACCCCTAGGCTGGGAGATACGCAGTATTTT.

The chain has TRBV7-6 and TRBJ1-1; no clear D gene. V was trimmed by 3 bases and J by 3 bases, leaving 11 bases between them. The V gene's germline CDR1 is SGHVS and CDR2 FNYEAQ. The CDR3 contains 14 residues. CDR3 in DNA: TGTGCCAGCAGCTTGGCCCCGGAGGACACTGAAGCTTTCTTT. This sequence encodes CASSLAPEDTEAFF.

On this clone: A much larger clone is a single base away; this may be a read error. Different DNA sequences within this sample yield the same CDR3. Here the CDR3 reads CASSLGLAGGNEQFF. The CDR3 DNA sequence: TGTGCCAGCAGCTTAGGACTAGCGGGGGGCAATGAGCAGTTCTTC. The V call is TRBV7-2, the J call TRBJ2-1; 13 bases map to TRBD2. From germline, CDR1 is SGHTA and CDR2 FQGNSA. V gave up 1 base and J gave up 6 bases; unmatched junction bases: 0. The CDR3 loop spans 15 amino acids.

CDR3: CASSSGAGRAADEQFF. The CDR3 DNA follows: TGTGCCAGCAGTTCAGGGGCCGGGAGGGCCGCAGATGAGCAGTTCTTC. The chain couples TRBV27 to TRBJ2-1; 8 bases align to TRBD2. From germline, CDR1 is MNHEY and CDR2 SMNVEV (reference sequence). The CDR3 runs to 16 residues. The junction had 13 bases not matched to a gene; V was cut back by 4 bases and J by 8 bases.

The table lists this clone with a count of one. CDR3 amino acids: CASSLALPTGGFYEQYF. CDR3 in DNA: TGTGCCAGCAGCTTAGCCCTGCCGACAGGGGGCTTCTACGAGCAGTACTTC. This rearrangement joins TRBV7-2 to TRBJ2-7; 10 bases match TRBD1. V shed 0 bases and J 3 bases; nucleotides not matched to a gene: 8. The CDR3 extends over 17 amino acids. Germline V gene sequence: CDR1 SGHTA, CDR2 FQGNSA. Complete variable domain (other parts from reference TRBV7-2 and TRBJ2-7): GAGVSQSPSNKVTEKGKDVELRCDPISGHTALYWYRQSLGQGLEFLIYFQGNSAPDKSGLPSDRFSAERTGGSVSTLTIQRTQQEDSAVYLCASSLALPTGGFYEQYFGPGTRLTVT.

Comment on this clone: The sample carries other DNA sequences with the same CDR3. This CDR3 is CASSSPGLASNEQFF. The CDR3 coding sequence is TGTGCCAGCAGCTCCCCCGGACTAGCGAGCAATGAGCAGTTCTTC. V gene TRBV6-5 combines with J gene TRBJ2-1; 9 nucleotides match TRBD2. Germline V gene lookup returns CDR1 MNHEY and CDR2 SVGAGI. This CDR3 is 15 amino acids long. Trimming cost V 6 bases and J 6 bases; bases outside gene matches: 9.

This clone appeared a single time. As DNA, the CDR3 is TGTGCCAGCAGTTTAGGCAGGGGGGATCAGCCCCAGCATTTT. Translated, it gives CASSLGRGDQPQHF. The chain carries TRBV27 and TRBJ1-5, with 7 bases aligning to TRBD1. In germline, CDR1 is MNHEY, CDR2 SMNVEV (reference sequence). V lost 2 bases, J lost 5 bases, and 3 bases stayed unmatched. CDR3 length equals 14 residues.

This clone was observed once. This chain joins TRBV9 and TRBJ2-1; a possible D gene is TRBD2 (6 bases). CDR1 SGDLS and CDR2 YYNGEE come from the germline V gene. CDR3 size: 14 residues. Between the trimmed V and J ends, which lost 5 bases and 6 bases, there was a span of 15 bases. CDR3 loop: CASSAGSNSNEQFF. CDR3 DNA: TGTGCCAGCAGTGCCGGGAGTAACAGCAATGAGCAGTTCTTC.

This clone was counted a single time. The sample holds other DNA sequences that translate to the same CDR3. The CDR3 region has the DNA TGCGCCAGCAGCTTGGGACAGCAAGAGACCCAGTACTTC. Translation: CASSLGQQETQYF. The chain links TRBV5-1 to TRBJ2-5, with D possibly being TRBD1 (5 bases). Germline V gene sequence: CDR1 SGHRS, CDR2 YFSETQ. V was shortened by 0 bases and J by 2 bases, with 5 bases between the two germline ends. The CDR3 covers 13 residues.